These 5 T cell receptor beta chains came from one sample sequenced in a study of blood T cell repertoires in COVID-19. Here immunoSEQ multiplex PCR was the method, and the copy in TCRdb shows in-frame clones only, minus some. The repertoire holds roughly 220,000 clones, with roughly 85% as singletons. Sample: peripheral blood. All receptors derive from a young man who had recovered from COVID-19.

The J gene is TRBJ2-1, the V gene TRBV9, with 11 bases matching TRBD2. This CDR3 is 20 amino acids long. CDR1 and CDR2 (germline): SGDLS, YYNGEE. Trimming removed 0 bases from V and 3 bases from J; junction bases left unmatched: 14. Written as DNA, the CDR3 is TGTGCCAGCAGCGTAGATCTACTAGCGGGGGCCACATCCTACTACAATGAGCAGTTCTTC. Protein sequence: CASSVDLLAGATSYYNEQFF.

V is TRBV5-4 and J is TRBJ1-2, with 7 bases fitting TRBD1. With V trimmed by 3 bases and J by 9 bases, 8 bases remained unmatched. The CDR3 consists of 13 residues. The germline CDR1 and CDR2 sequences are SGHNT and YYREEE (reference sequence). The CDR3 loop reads CASSSTGISSYTF. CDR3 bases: TGTGCCAGCAGCTCGACAGGGATTTCGAGCTACACCTTC.

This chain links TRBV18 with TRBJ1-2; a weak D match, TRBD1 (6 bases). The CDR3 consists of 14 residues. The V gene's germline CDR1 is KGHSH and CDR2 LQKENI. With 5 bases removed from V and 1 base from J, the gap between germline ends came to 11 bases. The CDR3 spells CASSSDSLNYGYTF. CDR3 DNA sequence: TGTGCCAGCTCATCGGACAGTCTTAACTATGGCTACACCTTC.

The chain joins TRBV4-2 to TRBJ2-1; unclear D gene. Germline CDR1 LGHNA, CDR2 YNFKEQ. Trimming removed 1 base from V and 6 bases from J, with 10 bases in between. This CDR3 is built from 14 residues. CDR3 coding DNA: TGTGCCAGCAGCCAAGTCACCTCTAGCAATGAGCAGTTCTTC. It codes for CASSQVTSSNEQFF.

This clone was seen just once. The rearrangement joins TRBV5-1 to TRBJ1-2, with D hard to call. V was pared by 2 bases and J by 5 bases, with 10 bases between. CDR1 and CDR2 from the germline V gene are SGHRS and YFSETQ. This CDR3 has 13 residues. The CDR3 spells CASSFSRDYGYTF. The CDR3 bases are TGCGCCAGCAGCTTTTCACGGGATTATGGCTACACCTTC.